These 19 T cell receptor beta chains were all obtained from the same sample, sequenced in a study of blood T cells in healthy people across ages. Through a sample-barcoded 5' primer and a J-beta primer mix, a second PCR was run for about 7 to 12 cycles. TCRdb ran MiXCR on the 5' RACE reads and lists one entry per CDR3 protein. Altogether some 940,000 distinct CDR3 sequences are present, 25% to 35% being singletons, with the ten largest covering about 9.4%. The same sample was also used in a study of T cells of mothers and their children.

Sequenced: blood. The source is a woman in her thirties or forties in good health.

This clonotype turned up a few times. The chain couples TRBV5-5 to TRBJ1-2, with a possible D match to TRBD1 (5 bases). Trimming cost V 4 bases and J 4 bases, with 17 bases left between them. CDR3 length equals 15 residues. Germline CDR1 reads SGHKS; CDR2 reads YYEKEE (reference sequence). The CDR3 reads CASSVQGRNLYGYTF. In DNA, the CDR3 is TGTGCCAGCAGCGTCCAGGGTCGGAACCTCTATGGCTACACCTTC.

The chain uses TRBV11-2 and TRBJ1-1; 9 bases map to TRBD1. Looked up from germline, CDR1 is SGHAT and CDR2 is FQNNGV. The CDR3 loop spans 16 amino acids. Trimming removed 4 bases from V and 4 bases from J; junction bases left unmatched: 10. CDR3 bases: TGTGCCAGCAGCTCCACAGGGACAGGGAAGGTCACTGAAGCTTTCTTT. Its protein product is CASSSTGTGKVTEAFF. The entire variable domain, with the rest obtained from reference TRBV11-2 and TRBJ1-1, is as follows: EAGVAQSPRYKIIEKRQSVAFWCNPISGHATLYWYQQILGQGPKLLIQFQNNGVVDDSQLPKDRFSAERLKGVDSTLKIQPAKLEDSAVYLCASSSTGTGKVTEAFFGQGTRLTVV.

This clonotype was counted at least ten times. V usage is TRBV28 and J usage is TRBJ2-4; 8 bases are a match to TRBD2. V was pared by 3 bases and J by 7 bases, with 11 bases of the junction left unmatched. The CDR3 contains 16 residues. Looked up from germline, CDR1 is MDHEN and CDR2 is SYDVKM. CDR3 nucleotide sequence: TGTGCCAGCAGTTTCGGAGGTAGCGGGACTGGGAACATTCAGTACTTC. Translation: CASSFGGSGTGNIQYF. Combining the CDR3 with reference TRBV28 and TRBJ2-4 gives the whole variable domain DVKVTQSSRYLVKRTGEKVFLECVQDMDHENMFWYRQDPGLGLRLIYFSYDVKMKEKGDIPEGYSVSREKKERFSLILESASTNQTSMYLCASSFGGSGTGNIQYFGAGTRLSVL.

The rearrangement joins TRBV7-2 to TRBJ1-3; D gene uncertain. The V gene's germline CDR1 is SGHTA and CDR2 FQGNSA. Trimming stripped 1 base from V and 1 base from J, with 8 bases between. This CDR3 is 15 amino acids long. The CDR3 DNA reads TGTGCCAGCAGCTTAGGGCGGGGTTCTGGAAACACCATATATTTT. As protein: CASSLGRGSGNTIYF.

The CDR3: CASSPQSTNEKLFF. Written as DNA, the CDR3 is TGTGCCAGCAGTCCCCAGTCAACTAATGAAAAACTGTTTTTT. J is TRBJ1-4 and V is TRBV28; D is undetermined. CDR1 is MDHEN and CDR2 is SYDVKM in the germline V gene. Trimming took 5 bases from V and 0 from J, leaving 7 bases between them. CDR3 length equals 14 residues.

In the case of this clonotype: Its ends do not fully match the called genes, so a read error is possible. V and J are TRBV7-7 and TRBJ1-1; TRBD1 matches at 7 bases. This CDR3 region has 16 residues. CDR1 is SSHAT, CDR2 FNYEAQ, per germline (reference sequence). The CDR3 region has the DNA TGTGCTAGCAGCCCAATCCAACAGGGGAAGGGTTCGGGAGCTTTCTTT. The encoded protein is CASSPIQQGKGSGAFF.

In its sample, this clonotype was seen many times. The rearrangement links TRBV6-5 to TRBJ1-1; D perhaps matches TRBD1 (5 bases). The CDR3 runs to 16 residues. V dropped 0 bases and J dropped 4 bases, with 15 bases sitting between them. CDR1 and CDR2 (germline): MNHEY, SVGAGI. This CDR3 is CASSYSRWRQGTEAFF. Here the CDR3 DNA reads TGTGCCAGCAGTTACTCTCGGTGGCGTCAGGGCACTGAAGCTTTCTTT.

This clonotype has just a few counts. CDR3 bases: TGCAGTGCTAGAGCCCACACAGATACGCAGTATTTT. Amino acids: CSARAHTDTQYF. The chain has TRBV20-1 and TRBJ2-3, with D unresolved. V dropped 1 base and J dropped 2 bases, with 4 bases sitting between them. The CDR3 has 12 amino acids. The germline V gene encodes CDR1 DFQATT and CDR2 SNEGSKA (reference sequence).

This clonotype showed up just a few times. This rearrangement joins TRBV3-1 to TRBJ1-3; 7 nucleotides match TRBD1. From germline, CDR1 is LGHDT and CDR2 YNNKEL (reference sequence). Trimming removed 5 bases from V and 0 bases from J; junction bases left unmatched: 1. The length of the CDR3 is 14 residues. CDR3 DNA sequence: TGTGCCAGCAGCACAGGGGCCTCTGGAAACACCATATATTTT. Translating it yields CASSTGASGNTIYF.

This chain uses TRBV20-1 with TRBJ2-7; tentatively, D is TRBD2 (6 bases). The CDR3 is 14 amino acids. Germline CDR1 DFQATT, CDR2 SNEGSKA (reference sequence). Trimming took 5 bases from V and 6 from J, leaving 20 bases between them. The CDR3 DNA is TGCAGTGCTCCCCCGACTAGAAGTATTGCCGAGCAGTACTTC. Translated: CSAPPTRSIAEQYF.

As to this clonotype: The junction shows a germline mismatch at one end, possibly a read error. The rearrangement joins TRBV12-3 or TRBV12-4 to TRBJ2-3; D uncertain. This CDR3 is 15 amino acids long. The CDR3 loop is CASCFILARTDTQYF. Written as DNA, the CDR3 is TGTGCCAGCTGTTTTATATTAGCCCGCACAGATACGCAGTATTTT.

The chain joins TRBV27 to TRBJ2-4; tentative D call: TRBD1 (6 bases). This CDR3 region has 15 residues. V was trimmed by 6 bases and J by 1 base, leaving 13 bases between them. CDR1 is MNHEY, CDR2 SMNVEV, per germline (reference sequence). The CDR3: CASSLLGGAKNIQYF. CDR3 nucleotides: TGTGCCAGCAGCCTCCTAGGGGGTGCCAAAAACATTCAGTACTTC.

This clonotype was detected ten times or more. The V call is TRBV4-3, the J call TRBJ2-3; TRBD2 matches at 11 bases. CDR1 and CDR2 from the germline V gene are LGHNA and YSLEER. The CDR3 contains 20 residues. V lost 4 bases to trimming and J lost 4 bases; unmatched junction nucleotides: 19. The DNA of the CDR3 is TGCGCCAGCAGCCGCGTCTCGGGTAGCGGGGGGGCCAGGAAAGCAGATACGCAGTATTTT. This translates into CASSRVSGSGGARKADTQYF.

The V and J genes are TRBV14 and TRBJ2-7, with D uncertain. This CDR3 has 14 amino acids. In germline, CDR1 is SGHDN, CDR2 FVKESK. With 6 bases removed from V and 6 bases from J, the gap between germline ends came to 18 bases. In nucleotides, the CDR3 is TGTGCCAGCAGACCCGGATCTTTCTACGGCGAGCAGTACTTC. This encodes CASRPGSFYGEQYF.

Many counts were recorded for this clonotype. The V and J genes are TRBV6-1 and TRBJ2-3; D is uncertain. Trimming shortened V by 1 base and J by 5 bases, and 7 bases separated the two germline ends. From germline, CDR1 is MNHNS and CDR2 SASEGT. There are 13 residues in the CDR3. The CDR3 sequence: CASSEGVGDTQYF. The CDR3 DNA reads TGTGCCAGCAGTGAAGGGGTCGGAGATACGCAGTATTTT.

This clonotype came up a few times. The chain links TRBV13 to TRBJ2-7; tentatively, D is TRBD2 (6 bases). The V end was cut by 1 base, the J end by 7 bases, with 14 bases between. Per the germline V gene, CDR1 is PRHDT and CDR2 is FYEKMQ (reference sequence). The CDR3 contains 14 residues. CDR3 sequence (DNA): TGTGCCAGCAGCTTAGAGGGAGGTTCGGGAGAGCAGTACTTC. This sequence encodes CASSLEGGSGEQYF. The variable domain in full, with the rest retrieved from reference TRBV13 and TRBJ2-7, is AAGVIQSPRHLIKEKRETATLKCYPIPRHDTVYWYQQGPGQDPQFLISFYEKMQSDKGSIPDRFSAQQFSDYHSELNMSSLELGDSALYFCASSLEGGSGEQYFGPGTRLTVT.

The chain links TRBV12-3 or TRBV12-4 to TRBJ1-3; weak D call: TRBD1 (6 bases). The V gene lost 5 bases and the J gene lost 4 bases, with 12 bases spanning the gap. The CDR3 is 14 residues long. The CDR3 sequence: CASSPSGEGNTIYF. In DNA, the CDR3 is TGTGCCAGCAGTCCGTCAGGGGAGGGAAACACCATATATTTT.

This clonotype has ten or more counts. CDR3 residues: CASSQAPGQETQYF. In nucleotides, the CDR3 is TGCGCCAGCAGCCAAGCTCCAGGCCAAGAGACCCAGTACTTC. The chain employs TRBV4-3 and TRBJ2-5; D remains ambiguous. The CDR3 contains 14 residues. V was shortened by 1 base and J by 1 base, with 7 bases between the two germline ends. Germline V lookup: CDR1 LGHNA, CDR2 YSLEER.

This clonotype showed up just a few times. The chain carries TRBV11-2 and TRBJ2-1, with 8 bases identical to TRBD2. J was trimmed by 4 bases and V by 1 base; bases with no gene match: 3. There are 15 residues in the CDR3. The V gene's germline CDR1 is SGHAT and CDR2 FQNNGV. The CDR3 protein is CASSLGSGEYNEQFF. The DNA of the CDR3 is TGTGCCAGCAGCTTAGGTAGCGGGGAGTACAATGAGCAGTTCTTC.